These T cell receptor beta chains were read from a single sample in a study of T cells in localized non-small cell lung cancer. Data came from immunoSEQ multiplex PCR; TCRdb stores just in-frame clones and leaves some out. The top ten clones hold approximately 6.9% of a sample with some 40,000 clones, around nine tenths of them seen once. The sequenced sample was peripheral blood, obtained before any cancer treatment. The source is a female donor older than 55 with stage I lung adenocarcinoma. CDR3s include the opening cysteine and the closing phenylalanine or tryptophan. The D gene is left open where the match is weak. A clone size is listed for some rows: how often the clone was seen (once, few, many), or a class if it is expanded.

clone size: NA
V gene: TRBV27
J gene: TRBJ1-2
D gene: NA
CDR3 protein: CASSLGSSPRGYTF
CDR3 DNA: TGTGCCAGCAGTTTAGGAAGCTCCCCCAGGGGCTACACCTTC

clone size: NA
V gene: TRBV5-1
J gene: TRBJ1-2
D gene: TRBD1
CDR3 protein: CASSSPLGDRGYGYTF
CDR3 DNA: TGCGCCAGCAGCTCGCCCCTCGGGGACAGGGGCTATGGCTACACCTTC

clone size: NA
V gene: TRBV5-8
J gene: TRBJ2-7
D gene: NA
CDR3 protein: CASSLYGPPYEQYF
CDR3 DNA: TGTGCCAGCAGCTTGTATGGTCCCCCCTACGAGCAGTACTTC

clone size: NA
V gene: TRBV2
J gene: TRBJ2-2
D gene: TRBD1
CDR3 protein: CAGQDRPWDTGELFF
CDR3 DNA: TGTGCCGGCCAGGACAGGCCCTGGGACACCGGGGAGCTGTTTTTT

clone size: NA
V gene: TRBV7-9
J gene: TRBJ2-7
D gene: NA
CDR3 protein: CASSLEGGGYEQYF
CDR3 DNA: TGTGCCAGCAGCTTAGAGGGGGGAGGCTACGAGCAGTACTTC

clone size: NA
V gene: TRBV18
J gene: TRBJ1-2
D gene: NA
CDR3 protein: CASSPPTNNYGYTF
CDR3 DNA: TGTGCCAGCTCACCACCGACGAATAACTATGGCTACACCTTC

clone size: NA
V gene: TRBV18
J gene: TRBJ2-1
D gene: TRBD2
CDR3 protein: CASSPIAGGNNEQFF
CDR3 DNA: TGTGCCAGCTCACCTATAGCGGGGGGGAACAATGAGCAGTTCTTC

clone size: NA
V gene: TRBV6-6
J gene: TRBJ1-1
D gene: NA
CDR3 protein: CASSYQALNTEAFF
CDR3 DNA: TGTGCCAGCAGTTACCAGGCACTGAACACTGAAGCTTTCTTT

clone size: few
V gene: TRBV27
J gene: TRBJ1-2
D gene: NA
CDR3 protein: CASSLRGGGYTF
CDR3 DNA: TGTGCCAGCAGTTTACGGGGTGGAGGCTACACCTTC

clone size: NA
V gene: TRBV7-8
J gene: TRBJ2-7
D gene: NA
CDR3 protein: CASSLTAVTYEQYF
CDR3 DNA: TGTGCCAGCAGCTTAACCGCGGTAACCTACGAGCAGTACTTC

clone size: few
V gene: TRBV6-1
J gene: TRBJ1-2
D gene: NA
CDR3 protein: CASSEGSKDYTF
CDR3 DNA: TGTGCCAGCAGTGAAGGGAGTAAGGATTACACCTTC

clone size: NA
V gene: TRBV5-6
J gene: TRBJ2-5
D gene: NA
CDR3 protein: CASSPTGQGGETQYF
CDR3 DNA: TGTGCCAGCAGCCCGACGGGACAAGGGGGGGAGACCCAGTACTTC

clone size: NA
V gene: TRBV7-9
J gene: TRBJ1-4
D gene: TRBD1
CDR3 protein: CASSLAYRQGEEKLFF
CDR3 DNA: TGTGCCAGCAGCTTAGCGTATCGGCAGGGGGAGGAAAAACTGTTTTTT

clone size: NA
V gene: TRBV7-2
J gene: TRBJ1-2
D gene: NA
CDR3 protein: CASSWGGSYGYTF
CDR3 DNA: TGTGCCAGCAGCTGGGGGGGGAGCTATGGCTACACCTTC

clone size: few
V gene: TRBV18
J gene: TRBJ1-2
D gene: NA
CDR3 protein: CASSPSGGGGYGYTF
CDR3 DNA: TGTGCCAGCTCACCGAGCGGGGGAGGGGGCTATGGCTACACCTTC

clone size: NA
V gene: TRBV6-5
J gene: TRBJ1-6
D gene: NA
CDR3 protein: CASSWKGPGDTLHF
CDR3 DNA: TGTGCCAGCAGTTGGAAAGGCCCCGGCGATACCCTCCACTTT

clone size: NA
V gene: TRBV2
J gene: TRBJ2-2
D gene: NA
CDR3 protein: CASSEVRGPGELFF
CDR3 DNA: TGTGCCAGCAGTGAGGTTAGGGGTCCCGGGGAGCTGTTTTTT

clone size: NA
V gene: TRBV5-6
J gene: TRBJ1-1
D gene: NA
CDR3 protein: CASSLYLGTEAFF
CDR3 DNA: TGTGCCAGCAGCTTGTACCTCGGCACTGAAGCTTTCTTT

clone size: NA
V gene: TRBV7-9
J gene: TRBJ1-1
D gene: TRBD1
CDR3 protein: CASSSYSDRGRTEAFF
CDR3 DNA: TGTGCCAGCAGCTCGTACTCCGACAGGGGGCGAACTGAAGCTTTCTTT

clone size: few
V gene: TRBV7-9
J gene: TRBJ2-2
D gene: NA
CDR3 protein: CASSFGGTGELFF
CDR3 DNA: TGTGCCAGCAGCTTCGGGGGCACCGGGGAGCTGTTTTTT

clone size: NA
V gene: TRBV7-9
J gene: TRBJ2-1
D gene: NA
CDR3 protein: CASSLAFDTLNEQFF
CDR3 DNA: TGTGCCAGCAGCTTGGCCTTTGATACTCTCAATGAGCAGTTCTTC

clone size: NA
V gene: TRBV7-3
J gene: TRBJ1-3
D gene: NA
CDR3 protein: CASSPEASGNTIYF
CDR3 DNA: TGTGCCAGCAGCCCCGAGGCCTCTGGAAACACCATATATTTT

clone size: NA
V gene: TRBV9
J gene: TRBJ2-1
D gene: TRBD2
CDR3 protein: CASSVGGRADNEQFF
CDR3 DNA: TGTGCCAGCAGCGTAGGGGGGAGGGCCGACAATGAGCAGTTCTTC

clone size: NA
V gene: TRBV7-3
J gene: TRBJ1-1
D gene: TRBD1
CDR3 protein: CASSRDSGLRGTEAFF
CDR3 DNA: TGTGCCAGCAGCAGGGACAGCGGACTAAGAGGGACTGAAGCTTTCTTT

clone size: NA
V gene: TRBV6-6
J gene: TRBJ2-7
D gene: TRBD1
CDR3 protein: CASSYSRTGASYEQYF
CDR3 DNA: TGTGCCAGCAGTTACTCGCGGACAGGAGCCTCCTACGAGCAGTACTTC

clone size: NA
V gene: TRBV7-8
J gene: TRBJ2-3
D gene: NA
CDR3 protein: CASSPVYWSYQHPSTDTQYF
CDR3 DNA: TGTGCCAGCAGCCCGGTTTATTGGAGTTATCAGCACCCAAGCACAGATACGCAGTATTTT

clone size: NA
V gene: TRBV5-1
J gene: TRBJ2-4
D gene: TRBD1
CDR3 protein: CASRGTGGADIQYF
CDR3 DNA: TGCGCCAGCAGAGGGACAGGGGGAGCAGACATTCAGTACTTC

clone size: NA
V gene: TRBV6-4
J gene: TRBJ2-2
D gene: TRBD2
CDR3 protein: CASTATSGGAGTGELFF
CDR3 DNA: TGTGCCAGCACCGCGACTAGCGGGGGGGCTGGAACCGGGGAGCTGTTTTTT

clone size: NA
V gene: TRBV5-1
J gene: TRBJ2-3
D gene: TRBD1
CDR3 protein: CASSLERGRDTQYF
CDR3 DNA: TGCGCCAGCAGCTTGGAAAGGGGGCGGGATACGCAGTATTTT

clone size: NA
V gene: TRBV4-1
J gene: TRBJ1-5
D gene: TRBD1
CDR3 protein: CASSPRGPDSNQPQHF
CDR3 DNA: TGCGCCAGCAGCCCAAGGGGGCCGGATTCCAATCAGCCCCAGCATTTT

clone size: NA
V gene: TRBV7-9
J gene: TRBJ2-4
D gene: TRBD1
CDR3 protein: CASSKADRGTKNIQYF
CDR3 DNA: TGTGCCAGCAGCAAAGCTGACAGGGGCACCAAAAACATTCAGTACTTC

clone size: NA
V gene: TRBV6-1
J gene: TRBJ2-5
D gene: NA
CDR3 protein: CASSYKETQYF
CDR3 DNA: TGTGCCAGCAGTTACAAAGAGACCCAGTACTTC

clone size: NA
V gene: TRBV29-1
J gene: TRBJ2-5
D gene: TRBD2
CDR3 protein: CSVEAGGLRPQYF
CDR3 DNA: TGCAGCGTGGAAGCGGGGGGGCTTCGGCCCCAGTACTTC

clone size: few
V gene: TRBV7-9
J gene: TRBJ1-6
D gene: TRBD1
CDR3 protein: CASSSTGGRSPLHF
CDR3 DNA: TGTGCCAGCAGTTCTACAGGGGGTCGGTCACCCCTCCACTTT

clone size: NA
V gene: TRBV19
J gene: TRBJ1-4
D gene: NA
CDR3 protein: CATRWGGTNEKLFF
CDR3 DNA: TGTGCCACCAGATGGGGCGGAACTAATGAAAAACTGTTTTTT

clone size: NA
V gene: TRBV6-5
J gene: TRBJ1-4
D gene: NA
CDR3 protein: CASRQSNEKLFF
CDR3 DNA: TGTGCCAGCAGGCAGTCTAATGAAAAACTGTTTTTT

clone size: NA
V gene: TRBV9
J gene: TRBJ2-3
D gene: TRBD2
CDR3 protein: CASSPTSGGPPRLHTQYF
CDR3 DNA: TGTGCCAGCAGCCCGACTAGCGGGGGGCCTCCAAGGTTACATACGCAGTATTTT

clone size: NA
V gene: TRBV19
J gene: TRBJ2-5
D gene: TRBD2
CDR3 protein: CASSLAGVQETQYF
CDR3 DNA: TGTGCCAGTAGCTTAGCGGGGGTCCAAGAGACCCAGTACTTC

clone size: NA
V gene: TRBV7-9
J gene: TRBJ1-2
D gene: NA
CDR3 protein: CASSRGAIDYGYTF
CDR3 DNA: TGTGCCAGCAGCCGGGGGGCAATAGACTATGGCTACACCTTC

clone size: NA
V gene: TRBV7-2
J gene: TRBJ1-1
D gene: NA
CDR3 protein: CASSLSNTEAFF
CDR3 DNA: TGTGCCAGCAGCTTAAGCAACACTGAAGCTTTCTTT

clone size: NA
V gene: TRBV19
J gene: TRBJ1-1
D gene: NA
CDR3 protein: CASSIDPRRVNTEAFF
CDR3 DNA: TGTGCCAGTAGTATAGATCCGAGGAGGGTGAACACTGAAGCTTTCTTT

clone size: once
V gene: TRBV19
J gene: TRBJ1-1
D gene: NA
CDR3 protein: CASSITGGRPTSEAFF
CDR3 DNA: TGTGCCAGTAGTATAACTGGTGGCAGGCCCACGTCTGAAGCTTTCTTT